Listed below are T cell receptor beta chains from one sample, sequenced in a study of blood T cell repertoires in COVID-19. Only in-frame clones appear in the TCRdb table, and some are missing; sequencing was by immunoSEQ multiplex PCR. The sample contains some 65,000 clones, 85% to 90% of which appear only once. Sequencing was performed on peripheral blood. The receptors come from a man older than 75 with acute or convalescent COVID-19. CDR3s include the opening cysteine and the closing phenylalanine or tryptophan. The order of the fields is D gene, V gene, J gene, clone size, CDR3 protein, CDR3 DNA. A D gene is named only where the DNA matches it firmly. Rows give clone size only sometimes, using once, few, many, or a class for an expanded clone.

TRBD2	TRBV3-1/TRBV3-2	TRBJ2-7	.	CASSPRGSGSSYEQYF	TGTGCCAGCAGCCCCCGGGGTAGCGGGAGCTCCTACGAGCAGTACTTC
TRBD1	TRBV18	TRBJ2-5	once	CASSPPQGARETQYF	TGTGCCAGCTCACCACCCCAGGGGGCGCGGGAGACCCAGTACTTC
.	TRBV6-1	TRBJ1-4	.	CASSERQGSEKLFF	TGTGCCAGCAGTGAGAGGCAGGGGAGTGAAAAACTGTTTTTT
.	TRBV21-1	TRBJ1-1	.	CASSNLDKEAFF	TGTGCCAGCAGCAATCTGGACAAGGAAGCTTTCTTT
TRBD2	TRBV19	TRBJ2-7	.	CASSQPGLAYEQYF	TGTGCCAGTAGTCAACCGGGACTAGCCTACGAGCAGTACTTC
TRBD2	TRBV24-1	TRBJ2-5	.	CATSDPIAGGLETQYF	TGTGCCACCAGTGATCCCATAGCGGGAGGGCTTGAGACCCAGTACTTC
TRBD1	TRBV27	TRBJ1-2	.	CASSLLPGTDGYTF	TGTGCCAGCAGTTTACTTCCCGGGACAGATGGCTACACCTTC
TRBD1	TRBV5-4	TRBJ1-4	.	CASSKDRGSANEKLFF	TGTGCCAGCAGCAAAGACAGGGGGAGTGCTAATGAAAAACTGTTTTTT
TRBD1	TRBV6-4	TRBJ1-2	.	CASARTGAGGGYTF	TGTGCCAGCGCTAGGACAGGAGCTGGGGGTGGCTACACCTTC
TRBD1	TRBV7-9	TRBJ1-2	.	CASSAGQGDLYGYTF	TGTGCCAGCAGCGCGGGACAGGGGGACCTCTATGGCTACACCTTC
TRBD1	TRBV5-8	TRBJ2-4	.	CASSYQTGAGIQYF	TGTGCCAGCAGCTACCAGACAGGGGCGGGCATTCAGTACTTC
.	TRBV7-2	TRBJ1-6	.	CASSLAPNSPLHF	TGTGCCAGCAGCTTAGCCCCAAATTCACCCCTCCACTTT
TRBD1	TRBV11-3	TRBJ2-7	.	CASSFLGQGFYEQYF	TGTGCCAGCAGCTTTTTGGGACAGGGGTTCTACGAGCAGTACTTC
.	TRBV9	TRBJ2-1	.	CASSVVGGPGYNEQFF	TGTGCCAGCAGCGTAGTGGGGGGACCAGGGTACAATGAGCAGTTCTTC
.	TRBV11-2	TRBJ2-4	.	CASSSRLAKNIQYF	TGTGCCAGCAGCTCTCGTCTAGCCAAAAACATTCAGTACTTC
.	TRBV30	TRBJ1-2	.	CAWSPRTNYGYTF	TGTGCCTGGAGTCCAAGGACAAACTATGGCTACACCTTC
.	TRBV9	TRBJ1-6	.	CASSSRESPLHF	TGTGCCAGCAGCTCCCGGGAGTCACCCCTCCACTTT
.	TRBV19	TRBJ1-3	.	CASTLRDRNTIYF	TGTGCCAGTACCCTCCGGGACAGAAACACCATATATTTT
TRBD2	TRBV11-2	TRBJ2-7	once	CASIRSGRAGEQYF	TGTGCCAGCATCCGTAGCGGGAGGGCCGGCGAGCAGTACTTC
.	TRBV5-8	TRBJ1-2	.	CASSLDLVGRGYTF	TGTGCCAGCAGCTTGGATCTCGTCGGGAGGGGCTACACCTTC
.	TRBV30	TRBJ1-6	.	CAWSVVGSGSPLHF	TGTGCCTGGAGTGTGGTAGGGTCGGGGTCACCCCTCCACTTT
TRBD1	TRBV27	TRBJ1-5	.	CASSSQITGTGGANNQPQHF	TGTGCCAGCAGTTCCCAAATTACGGGGACAGGGGGCGCGAACAATCAGCCCCAGCATTTT
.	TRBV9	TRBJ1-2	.	CASSVGAGPLANYGYTF	TGTGCCAGCAGCGTAGGCGCGGGACCACTCGCTAACTATGGCTACACCTTC
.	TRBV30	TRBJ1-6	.	CAWGTRGSYNSPLHF	TGTGCCTGGGGTACCCGGGGTTCCTATAATTCACCCCTCCACTTT
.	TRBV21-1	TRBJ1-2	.	CASSKTGYYGYTF	TGTGCCAGCAGCAAAACAGGGTACTATGGCTACACCTTC
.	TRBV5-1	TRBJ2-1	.	CASSGPSSYNEQFF	TGCGCCAGCAGCGGGCCCAGCTCCTACAATGAGCAGTTCTTC
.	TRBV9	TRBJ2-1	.	CASSGPGAASYNEQFF	TGTGCCAGCAGCGGCCCGGGAGCCGCCTCCTACAATGAGCAGTTCTTC
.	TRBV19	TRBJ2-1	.	CASSMARGRSSYNEQFF	TGTGCCAGTAGTATGGCCCGGGGGAGGAGCTCCTACAATGAGCAGTTCTTC
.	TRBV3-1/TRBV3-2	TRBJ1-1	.	CASSQILPEEAFF	TGTGCCAGCAGCCAAATTTTGCCGGAGGAAGCTTTCTTT
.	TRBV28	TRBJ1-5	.	CASSSGSRTGGNQPQHF	TGTGCCAGCAGTTCGGGATCGCGGACGGGGGGCAATCAGCCCCAGCATTTT
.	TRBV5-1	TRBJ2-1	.	CASSWWGQGPNEQFF	TGCGCCAGCAGCTGGTGGGGGCAGGGCCCTAATGAGCAGTTCTTC
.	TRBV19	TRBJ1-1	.	CASSINQGSGTEAFF	TGTGCCAGTAGTATAAATCAGGGGAGTGGGACTGAAGCTTTCTTT
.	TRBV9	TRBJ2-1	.	CASRLTGSSYNEQFF	TGTGCCAGCAGGTTAACGGGGAGCTCCTACAATGAGCAGTTCTTC
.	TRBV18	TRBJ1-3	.	CASSPAGHGNTIYF	TGTGCCAGCTCACCGGCTGGTCATGGAAACACCATATATTTT
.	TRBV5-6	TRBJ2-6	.	CASSELARPGANVLTF	TGTGCCAGCAGCGAATTAGCCCGTCCTGGGGCCAACGTCCTGACTTTC
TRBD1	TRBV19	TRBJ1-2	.	CASRTGGSPSGYTF	TGTGCCAGTAGGACAGGGGGGAGTCCAAGTGGCTACACCTTC
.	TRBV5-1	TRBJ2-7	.	CASSLGGISSYEQYF	TGCGCCAGCAGCTTGGGAGGGATCAGCTCCTACGAGCAGTACTTC
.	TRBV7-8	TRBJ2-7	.	CASSLGSGNPYEQYF	TGTGCCAGCAGCTTAGGATCCGGGAATCCCTACGAGCAGTACTTC
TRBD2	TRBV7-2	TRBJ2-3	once	CASSLRLAGNTQYF	TGTGCCAGCAGCTTAAGGCTAGCGGGGAATACGCAGTATTTT
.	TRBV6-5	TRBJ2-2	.	CASRRGGNTGELFF	TGTGCCAGTCGGAGAGGGGGGAACACCGGGGAGCTGTTTTTT
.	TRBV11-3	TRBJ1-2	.	CARRGGGGYTF	TGTGCCAGGCGCGGGGGAGGGGGCTACACCTTC
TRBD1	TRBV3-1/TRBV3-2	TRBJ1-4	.	CASSRGTANEKLFF	TGTGCCAGCAGCCGGGGGACAGCTAATGAAAAACTGTTTTTT
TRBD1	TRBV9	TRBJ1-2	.	CASSATGQGVGGYTF	TGTGCCAGCAGCGCCACGGGACAGGGAGTCGGTGGCTACACCTTC
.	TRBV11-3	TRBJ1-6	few	CASSSAATRGAGNSPLHF	TGTGCCAGCAGCTCCGCCGCAACCAGGGGAGCTGGGAATTCACCCCTCCACTTT
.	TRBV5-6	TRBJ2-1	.	CASSPPGDSEQFF	TGTGCCAGCAGCCCTCCAGGGGATAGTGAGCAGTTCTTC
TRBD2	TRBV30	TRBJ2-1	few	CAWSRLAGYNEQFF	TGTGCCTGGAGTAGGCTAGCGGGTTACAATGAGCAGTTCTTC
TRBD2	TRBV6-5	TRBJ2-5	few	CASSYSWTSGQETQYF	TGTGCCAGCAGTTACTCTTGGACTAGCGGACAAGAGACCCAGTACTTC
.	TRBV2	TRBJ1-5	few	CASSQQENYSNQPQHF	TGTGCCAGCAGCCAACAGGAGAATTATAGCAATCAGCCCCAGCATTTT
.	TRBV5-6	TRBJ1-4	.	CASSFLNGEKLFF	TGTGCCAGCAGCTTTCTCAACGGGGAAAAACTGTTTTTT
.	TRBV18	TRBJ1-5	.	CATRLGLSQPQHF	TGTGCCACCCGACTCGGTTTGAGTCAGCCCCAGCATTTT
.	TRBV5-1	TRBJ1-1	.	CASSQETGMNTEAFF	TGCGCCAGCAGCCAAGAGACAGGCATGAACACTGAAGCTTTCTTT
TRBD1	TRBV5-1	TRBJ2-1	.	CASSLQGASYNEQFF	TGCGCCAGCAGTCTTCAGGGGGCCTCCTACAATGAGCAGTTCTTC
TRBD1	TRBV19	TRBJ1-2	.	CASSKPPGGSYGYTF	TGTGCCAGTAGTAAACCTCCAGGGGGATCCTATGGCTACACCTTC
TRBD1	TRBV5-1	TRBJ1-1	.	CASSERQGATEAFF	TGCGCCAGCAGCGAAAGACAGGGGGCGACTGAAGCTTTCTTT